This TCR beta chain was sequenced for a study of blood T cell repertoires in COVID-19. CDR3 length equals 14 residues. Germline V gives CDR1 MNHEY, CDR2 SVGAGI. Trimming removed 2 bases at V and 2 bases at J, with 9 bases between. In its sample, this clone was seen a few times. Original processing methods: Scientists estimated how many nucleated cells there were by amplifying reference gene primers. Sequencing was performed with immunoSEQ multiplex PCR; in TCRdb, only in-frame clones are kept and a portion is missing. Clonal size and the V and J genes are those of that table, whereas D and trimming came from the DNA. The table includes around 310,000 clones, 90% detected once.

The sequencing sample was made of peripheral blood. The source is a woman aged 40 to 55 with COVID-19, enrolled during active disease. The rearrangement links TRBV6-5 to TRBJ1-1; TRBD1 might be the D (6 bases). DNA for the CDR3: TGTGCCAGCAGTTACGACAGGATAAACACTGAAGCTTTCTTT. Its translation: CASSYDRINTEAFF.